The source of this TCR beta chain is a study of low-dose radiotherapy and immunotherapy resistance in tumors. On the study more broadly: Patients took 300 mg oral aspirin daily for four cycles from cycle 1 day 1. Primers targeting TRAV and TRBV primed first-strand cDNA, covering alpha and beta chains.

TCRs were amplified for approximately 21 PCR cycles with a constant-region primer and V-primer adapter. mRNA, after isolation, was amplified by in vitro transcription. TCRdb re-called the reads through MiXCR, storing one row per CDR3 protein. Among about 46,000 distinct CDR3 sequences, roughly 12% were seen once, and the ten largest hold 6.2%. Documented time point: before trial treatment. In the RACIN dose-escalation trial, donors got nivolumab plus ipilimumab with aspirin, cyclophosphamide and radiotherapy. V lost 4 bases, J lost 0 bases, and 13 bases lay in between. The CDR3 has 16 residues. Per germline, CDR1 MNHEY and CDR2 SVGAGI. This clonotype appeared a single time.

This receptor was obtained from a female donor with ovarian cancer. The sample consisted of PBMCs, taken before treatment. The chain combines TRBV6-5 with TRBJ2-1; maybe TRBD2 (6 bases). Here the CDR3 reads CASSSSAPSSYNEQFF. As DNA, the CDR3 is TGTGCCAGCAGTTCTAGCGCCCCGAGCTCCTACAATGAGCAGTTCTTC.